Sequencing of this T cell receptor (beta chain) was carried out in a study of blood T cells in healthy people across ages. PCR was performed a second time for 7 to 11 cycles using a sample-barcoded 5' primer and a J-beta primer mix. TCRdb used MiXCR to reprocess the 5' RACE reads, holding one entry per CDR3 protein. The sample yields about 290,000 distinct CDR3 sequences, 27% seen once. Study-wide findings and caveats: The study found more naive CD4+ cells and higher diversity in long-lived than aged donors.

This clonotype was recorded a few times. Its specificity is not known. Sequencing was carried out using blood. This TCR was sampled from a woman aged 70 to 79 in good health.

The DNA of the CDR3 is TGCGCCAGCAGCTTGGGGGTCTACAATGAGCAGTTCTTC. Translation gives CASSLGVYNEQFF. The genes are TRBV5-1 and TRBJ2-1; D not resolved. CDR1 SGHRS and CDR2 YFSETQ come from the germline V gene. V was clipped by 0 bases and J by 3 bases, with 4 bases between them. The CDR3 is 13 residues long.